Presented here are 4 T cell receptor beta chains from one specimen sequenced in a study of intratumoral heterogeneity in liver cancer. Libraries were prepared by immunoSEQ multiplex PCR; TCRdb keeps only in-frame clonotypes and omits some of them. The sample records about 6,400 clones, about 50% being singletons. Tumour samples came from separate, distinct regions of the hepatocellular carcinoma nodule. The sequenced sample was tumor tissue, obtained before any cancer treatment. The receptor set was obtained from a man aged 65-85 years with hepatocellular carcinoma.

This chain connects TRBV9 to TRBJ2-3; no clear D gene. Germline CDR1 SGDLS, CDR2 YYNGEE. The V and J ends lost 1 base and 12 bases respectively, with 12 bases between them. The CDR3 extends over 12 amino acids. The CDR3 coding sequence is TGTGCCAGCAGCGTACAGAACTCCATTCAGTATTTT. Translated: CASSVQNSIQYF.

In this sample, this clone is medium-sized (0.01 to 0.1%). The chain couples TRBV7-3 to TRBJ2-3; D unclear. CDR1 is SGHTA and CDR2 is FQGTGA in the germline V gene. The length of the CDR3 is 14 residues. The V gene lost 5 bases and the J gene lost 0 bases, with 9 bases spanning the gap. CDR3 residues: CASSPAYSTDTQYF. The CDR3 region has the DNA TGTGCCAGCAGCCCGGCATATAGCACAGATACGCAGTATTTT.

The chain recombines TRBV28 with TRBJ1-2; 7 bases line up with TRBD1. The CDR3 is made up of 14 amino acids. J gave up 1 base and V 3 bases, and 2 bases lay outside the gene matches. Germline values: CDR1 MDHEN, CDR2 SYDVKM. For the CDR3, the DNA is TGTGCCAGCAGTTTTCAGGGGGATAACTATGGCTACACCTTC. Translated, it gives CASSFQGDNYGYTF.

In its sample, this clone ranks as large. The rearrangement links TRBV6-6 to TRBJ1-1; D remains unclear. The germline V and J ends were trimmed by 3 bases and 1 base, with 6 bases remaining between them. The V gene's germline CDR1 is MNHNY and CDR2 SVGAGI (reference sequence). This CDR3 has 13 amino acids. The CDR3, as DNA: TGTGCCAGCAGTTATTACGGGAACACTGAAGCTTTCTTT. Protein sequence: CASSYYGNTEAFF.